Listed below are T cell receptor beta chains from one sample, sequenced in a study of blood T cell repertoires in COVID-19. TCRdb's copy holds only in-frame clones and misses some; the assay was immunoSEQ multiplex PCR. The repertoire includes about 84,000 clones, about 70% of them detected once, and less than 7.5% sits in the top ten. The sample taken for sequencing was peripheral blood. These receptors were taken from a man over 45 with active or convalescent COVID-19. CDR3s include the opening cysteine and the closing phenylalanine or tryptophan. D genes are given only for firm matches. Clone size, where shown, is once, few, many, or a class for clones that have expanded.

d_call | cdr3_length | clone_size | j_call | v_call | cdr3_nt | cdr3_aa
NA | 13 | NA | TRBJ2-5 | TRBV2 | TGTGCCAGCCGGAGGGACTTCCAAGAGACCCAGTACTTC | CASRRDFQETQYF
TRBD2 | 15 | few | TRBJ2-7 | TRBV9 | TGTGCCAGCAGCGCGCGGGGGGCCGACTCCTACGAGCAGTACTTC | CASSARGADSYEQYF
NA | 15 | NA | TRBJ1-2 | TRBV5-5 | TGTGCCAGCAGCTTGTCCCAAGGACAGCGCTATGGCTACACCTTC | CASSLSQGQRYGYTF
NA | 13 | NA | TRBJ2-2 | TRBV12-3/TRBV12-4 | TGTGCCAGCAGTTTATCGACAACCGGGGAGCTGTTTTTT | CASSLSTTGELFF
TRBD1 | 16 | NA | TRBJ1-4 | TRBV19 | TGTGCCAGTAGTACGGACAGGGCCACAACTAATGAAAAACTGTTTTTT | CASSTDRATTNEKLFF
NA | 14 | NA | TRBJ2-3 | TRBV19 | TGTGCCAGTAGGAGAGGGTATTCCGCAGATACGCAGTATTTT | CASRRGYSADTQYF
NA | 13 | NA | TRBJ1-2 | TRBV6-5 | TGTGCCAGCAGCCTCGACATGGACTATGGCTACACCTTC | CASSLDMDYGYTF
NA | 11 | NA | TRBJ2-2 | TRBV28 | TGTGCCAGCCGGGGGACCGGGGAGCTGTTTTTT | CASRGTGELFF
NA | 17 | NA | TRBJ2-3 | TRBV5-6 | TGTGCCAGCAGCTGGGGATTCTCAGGGCCCGGATCGGATACGCAGTATTTT | CASSWGFSGPGSDTQYF
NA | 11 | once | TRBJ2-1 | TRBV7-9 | TGTGCCAGCAGCAGCCAGGTTGAGCAGTTCTTC | CASSSQVEQFF
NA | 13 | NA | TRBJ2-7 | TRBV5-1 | TGCGCCAGCAGCTTGGAGGGGGCCTACGAGCAGTACTTC | CASSLEGAYEQYF
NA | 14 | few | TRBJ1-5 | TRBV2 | TGTGCCAGCACCAGGGTTTCGGGCAATCAGCCCCAGCATTTT | CASTRVSGNQPQHF
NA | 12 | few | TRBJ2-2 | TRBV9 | TGTGCCAGCAGCGTAATATACGGGGAGCTGTTTTTT | CASSVIYGELFF
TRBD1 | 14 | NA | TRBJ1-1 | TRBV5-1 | TGCGCCAGCAGCAAGGGACAGGGTAAGGCTGAAGCTTTCTTT | CASSKGQGKAEAFF
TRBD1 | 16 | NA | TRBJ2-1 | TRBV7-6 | TGTGCCAGCAGCTCCCACAGGGGATTGGCCTACAATGAGCAGTTCTTC | CASSSHRGLAYNEQFF